This T cell receptor (beta chain) appears in the sequencing data of a study of blood T cell repertoires in COVID-19. Germline CDR1 reads WSHSY; CDR2 reads SAAADI. V lost 3 bases and J 0 bases, leaving 9 bases between the germline ends. The CDR3 length is 15 residues. Here immunoSEQ multiplex PCR was the method, and the copy in TCRdb shows in-frame clones only, minus some. The sample consists of about 250,000 clones, 88% of them appearing once. The TCR sequence derives from a woman aged 25-40 years with COVID-19, enrolled during active disease. The chain links TRBV10-2 to TRBJ1-3, with TRBD1 as a possible D gene (5 bases). Sequencing used peripheral blood. CDR3 sequence (DNA): TGCGCCAGCAGTGACCGGGGGAACTCTGGAAACACCATATATTTT. Amino acid sequence: CASSDRGNSGNTIYF.